This note documents a single T cell receptor beta chain sequence. TCRdb's table, derived via immunoSEQ multiplex PCR, lists solely in-frame clones and lacks some. The sample has about 210,000 clones, roughly 82% seen once. This sample stems from a study of blood T cell repertoires in COVID-19. Overall study context: Acute and convalescent COVID-19 specimens originated in the United States, Italy and Spain. Sample material is recorded as cDNA or gDNA derived from T cells, B-cell-depleted T cells, or PBMCs.

Sequencing was carried out using peripheral blood. The sequence was obtained from a woman aged 40-49 years with acute or convalescent COVID-19.

CDR3 sequence: CASSPTWGVNQPQHF. Here the CDR3 DNA reads TGTGCCAGTAGTCCTACCTGGGGAGTCAATCAGCCCCAGCATTTT. The V gene is TRBV19, the J gene TRBJ1-5; D gene unclear. CDR1 and CDR2 from the germline V gene are LNHDA and SQIVND (reference sequence). The ends were cut back, 5 bases at V and 3 bases at J, with 14 bases in the middle. This CDR3 is built from 15 residues.